These T cell receptor beta chains were read from a single sample in a study of Tregs in tolerant kidney transplant recipients. The repertoire was sequenced with immunoSEQ multiplex PCR; TCRdb's copy has only in-frame clones and lacks some. The table lists roughly 10,000 clones, more than 75% of them singletons, with roughly 5.4% in the top ten. No antigen is known for these receptors. Source: Tregs from blood cultured with allogeneic cells, taken before the transplant. Receptor source: a human patient who received a combined kidney and bone marrow transplant. Both conserved end residues are part of each CDR3. D genes are given only for firm matches. Only part of the rows carry a size: once, few, many, or a class if the clone is expanded.

clone size: -; D gene: TRBD2; J gene: TRBJ2-7; V gene: TRBV10-3; CDR3 protein: CAISVVAGRSSYEQYF; CDR3 DNA: TGTGCCATCAGTGTGGTAGCGGGCCGGAGCTCCTACGAGCAGTACTTC
clone size: -; D gene: -; J gene: TRBJ2-1; V gene: TRBV10-3; CDR3 protein: CAISEEVQRRNEQFF; CDR3 DNA: TGTGCCATCAGTGAGGAGGTACAGCGACGCAATGAGCAGTTCTTC
clone size: -; D gene: -; J gene: TRBJ1-2; V gene: TRBV9; CDR3 protein: CASSVGPRNYGYTF; CDR3 DNA: TGTGCCAGCAGCGTAGGCCCCAGAAACTATGGCTACACCTTC
clone size: once; D gene: -; J gene: TRBJ2-7; V gene: TRBV19; CDR3 protein: CASSITGNSYEQYF; CDR3 DNA: TGTGCCAGTAGTATAACGGGGAATAGCTACGAGCAGTACTTC
clone size: -; D gene: TRBD1; J gene: TRBJ1-2; V gene: TRBV5-4; CDR3 protein: CASTIRGGLYGYTF; CDR3 DNA: TGTGCCAGCACTATACGAGGGGGCCTCTATGGCTACACCTTC
clone size: few; D gene: -; J gene: TRBJ1-6; V gene: TRBV29-1; CDR3 protein: CSVMESSPLHF; CDR3 DNA: TGCAGCGTGATGGAGTCCTCACCCCTCCACTTT
clone size: -; D gene: -; J gene: TRBJ1-3; V gene: TRBV5-4; CDR3 protein: CASSSDSLSGNTIYF; CDR3 DNA: TGTGCCAGCAGCAGCGACAGCCTCTCTGGAAACACCATATATTTT
clone size: once; D gene: TRBD2; J gene: TRBJ2-1; V gene: TRBV29-1; CDR3 protein: CSVVSISGHNEQFF; CDR3 DNA: TGCAGCGTTGTGAGTATTAGCGGGCACAATGAGCAGTTCTTC
clone size: -; D gene: TRBD2; J gene: TRBJ2-1; V gene: TRBV6-1; CDR3 protein: CASSEGARASGKYNEQFF; CDR3 DNA: TGTGCCAGCAGTGAAGGTGCGCGGGCTAGCGGAAAATACAATGAGCAGTTCTTC
clone size: -; D gene: -; J gene: TRBJ1-3; V gene: TRBV30; CDR3 protein: CAWSVGTISGNTIYF; CDR3 DNA: TGTGCCTGGAGTGTGGGCACGATCTCTGGGAACACCATATATTTT
clone size: -; D gene: -; J gene: TRBJ2-3; V gene: TRBV4-3; CDR3 protein: CASSHLLRASTDTQYF; CDR3 DNA: TGCGCCAGCAGCCACCTCCTAAGGGCTAGCACAGATACGCAGTATTTT
clone size: -; D gene: TRBD2; J gene: TRBJ2-1; V gene: TRBV5-1; CDR3 protein: CASSSAGGFYNEQFF; CDR3 DNA: TGCGCCAGCAGCTCAGCGGGAGGGTTCTACAATGAGCAGTTCTTC
clone size: -; D gene: -; J gene: TRBJ2-3; V gene: TRBV7-3; CDR3 protein: CASSPSLRGGTDTQYF; CDR3 DNA: TGTGCCAGCAGCCCGTCCCTCAGGGGTGGCACAGATACGCAGTATTTT
clone size: -; D gene: -; J gene: TRBJ2-7; V gene: TRBV18; CDR3 protein: CASSVTYEQYF; CDR3 DNA: TGTGCCAGCTCCGTCACTTACGAGCAGTACTTC
clone size: -; D gene: -; J gene: TRBJ2-7; V gene: TRBV21-1; CDR3 protein: CASSSGTGGKNEQYF; CDR3 DNA: TGTGCCAGCAGCAGCGGGACAGGGGGTAAGAACGAGCAGTACTTC
clone size: -; D gene: -; J gene: TRBJ1-1; V gene: TRBV5-1; CDR3 protein: CASSLVQANTEAFF; CDR3 DNA: TGCGCCAGCAGCTTGGTACAGGCGAACACTGAAGCTTTCTTT
clone size: -; D gene: -; J gene: TRBJ1-5; V gene: TRBV12-5; CDR3 protein: CASGLRDSYQPQHF; CDR3 DNA: TGTGCTAGTGGTTTGCGGGATTCTTATCAGCCCCAGCATTTT
clone size: -; D gene: TRBD2; J gene: TRBJ2-7; V gene: TRBV5-6; CDR3 protein: CASSLLGTSGSYEQYF; CDR3 DNA: TGTGCCAGCAGCTTGTTAGGGACTAGCGGGAGTTACGAGCAGTACTTC
clone size: -; D gene: -; J gene: TRBJ1-2; V gene: TRBV27; CDR3 protein: CASSFLGGYDYTF; CDR3 DNA: TGTGCCAGCAGTTTTCTCGGTGGCTATGACTACACCTTC
clone size: -; D gene: TRBD1; J gene: TRBJ1-3; V gene: TRBV19; CDR3 protein: CASRGQGAFAGNTIYF; CDR3 DNA: TGTGCCAGTAGGGGACAGGGGGCATTTGCTGGAAACACCATATATTTT
clone size: once; D gene: -; J gene: TRBJ2-4; V gene: TRBV6-1; CDR3 protein: CASSFRTAKNIQYF; CDR3 DNA: TGTGCCAGCAGTTTCAGAACAGCCAAAAACATTCAGTACTTC
clone size: -; D gene: TRBD2; J gene: TRBJ2-3; V gene: TRBV7-9; CDR3 protein: CASSLGLADFTDTQYF; CDR3 DNA: TGTGCCAGCAGTCTGGGACTAGCGGACTTCACAGATACGCAGTATTTT
clone size: -; D gene: -; J gene: TRBJ2-3; V gene: TRBV11-3; CDR3 protein: CASSAGTEKLTQYF; CDR3 DNA: TGTGCCAGCAGTGCCGGGACGGAGAAACTTACGCAGTATTTT
clone size: -; D gene: -; J gene: TRBJ1-1; V gene: TRBV27; CDR3 protein: CASSLHPGFAEAFF; CDR3 DNA: TGTGCCAGCAGTTTACATCCGGGGTTCGCTGAAGCTTTCTTT
clone size: -; D gene: -; J gene: TRBJ1-4; V gene: TRBV18; CDR3 protein: CASSPDSLKLFF; CDR3 DNA: TGTGCCAGCTCACCTGATAGTCTAAAACTGTTTTTT
clone size: -; D gene: TRBD1; J gene: TRBJ1-5; V gene: TRBV6-5; CDR3 protein: CASSSLQGANQPQHF; CDR3 DNA: TGTGCCAGCAGTTCGCTACAGGGGGCAAATCAGCCCCAGCATTTT
clone size: -; D gene: -; J gene: TRBJ1-5; V gene: TRBV6-5; CDR3 protein: CASSGRLSNQPQHF; CDR3 DNA: TGTGCCAGCAGTGGACGGTTAAGCAATCAGCCCCAGCATTTT
clone size: -; D gene: -; J gene: TRBJ1-1; V gene: TRBV5-1; CDR3 protein: CASSWMKNTEAFF; CDR3 DNA: TGCGCCAGCAGCTGGATGAAGAACACTGAAGCTTTCTTT
clone size: -; D gene: -; J gene: TRBJ1-2; V gene: TRBV7-2; CDR3 protein: CASSPSWNYGYTF; CDR3 DNA: TGTGCCAGCAGCCCGTCTTGGAACTATGGCTACACCTTC